Listed here are 5 T cell receptor beta chains from one sample, sequenced in a study of T cell responses to AZD1222 COVID-19 vaccine. Assay used: immunoSEQ multiplex PCR; TCRdb lists only in-frame clones, some missing. The table records 82,000 or so clones, more than 85% of them present only once. The sequenced sample was peripheral blood, obtained on day 0 of AZD1222 vaccination. The receptors come from an adult in good health.

The chain carries TRBV11-3 and TRBJ1-6; D is uncertain. Trimming stripped 1 base from V and 7 bases from J, with 8 bases between. The CDR3 covers 14 residues. Per germline, CDR1 SGHNT and CDR2 YENEEA. The DNA of the CDR3 is TGTGCCAGCAGCTTAGGTTCCCCGAATTCACCCCTCCACTTT. Amino acids: CASSLGSPNSPLHF.

This clone has more than one count but fewer than ten. This chain connects TRBV28 to TRBJ1-2; no clear D gene. The CDR3 extends over 11 amino acids. CDR1 and CDR2 from the germline V gene are MDHEN and SYDVKM. The V end lost 0 bases, the J end lost 7 bases, and 3 bases lay between the germline ends. This chain's CDR3 is CASSLWSGYTF. DNA for the CDR3: TGTGCCAGCAGTTTATGGAGTGGCTACACCTTC.

This rearrangement joins TRBV19 to TRBJ1-5; TRBD1 is a possible D gene (5 bases). The V and J ends lost 0 bases and 0 bases respectively, with 9 bases between them. The CDR3 loop spans 16 amino acids. Germline CDR1 is LNHDA and CDR2 is SQIVND (reference sequence). CDR3 sequence (DNA): TGTGCCAGTAGTATAGATTCGGGGACTAGCAATCAGCCCCAGCATTTT. It is translated as CASSIDSGTSNQPQHF. Full variable domain (missing parts from reference TRBV19 and TRBJ1-5): DGGITQSPKYLFRKEGQNVTLSCEQNLNHDAMYWYRQDPGQGLRLIYYSQIVNDFQKGDIAEGYSVSREKKESFPLTVTSAQKNPTAFYLCASSIDSGTSNQPQHFGDGTRLSIL.

The genes are TRBV18 and TRBJ1-2, with 10 bases aligning to TRBD1. There are 18 residues in the CDR3. With 6 bases clipped from V and 4 bases from J, the junction kept 17 bases outside the gene matches. The V gene's germline CDR1 is KGHSH and CDR2 LQKENI. The CDR3 here is CASSQIGDRGSSGYGYTF. The CDR3 bases are TGTGCCAGCTCTCAAATCGGGGACAGGGGTTCTTCTGGCTATGGCTACACCTTC.

The V gene is TRBV19, the J gene TRBJ1-5; 10 positions agree with TRBD1. Germline CDR1 is LNHDA and CDR2 is SQIVND (reference sequence). This CDR3 is built from 17 residues. The V gene end was trimmed by 9 bases and the J gene end by 7 bases; junction bases not matched to a gene: 18. The CDR3: CASTSGTGVVGGQPQHF. The CDR3 nucleotides are TGTGCCAGCACCTCCGGGACAGGGGTTGTCGGCGGCCAGCCCCAGCATTTT.